This passage covers 16 T cell receptor beta chains from one sample sequenced in a study of blood T cell repertoires in COVID-19. Using immunoSEQ multiplex PCR, the repertoire was profiled, and TCRdb retains in-frame clones only, with some absent. The repertoire holds 200,000 or so clones, about 85% seen once, with 0.95% in the top ten. The sequencing input was peripheral blood. The receptor set was obtained from a man between 60 and 75 years old with COVID-19, enrolled during active disease.

This chain joins TRBV3-1 (or the pseudogene TRBV3-2) and TRBJ1-1, with TRBD1 identical over 8 bases. Germline trimming cut 4 bases from V and 1 base from J; bases unmatched to any gene: 2. The germline V gene encodes CDR1 LGHDT and CDR2 YNNKEL (reference sequence). The CDR3 is 14 amino acids. CDR3 protein: CASSPGQGNTEAFF. DNA for the CDR3: TGTGCCAGCAGCCCTGGACAGGGGAACACTGAAGCTTTCTTT.

The V and J genes are TRBV7-9 and TRBJ1-6; D is ambiguous. V was cut by 1 base and J by 7 bases, with 8 bases left in between. This CDR3 has 14 amino acids. Germline assignment: CDR1 SEHNR and CDR2 FQNEAQ (reference sequence). The CDR3: CASSLVSENSPLHF. CDR3 sequence (DNA): TGTGCCAGCAGCTTAGTTTCTGAGAATTCACCCCTCCACTTT.

The sample holds one count of this clone. The genes are TRBV25-1 and TRBJ1-6, with D maybe TRBD1 (5 bases). Between the trimmed V and J ends, which lost 9 bases and 7 bases, there was a span of 13 bases. Germline-derived CDR1 and CDR2 are MGHDK and SYGVNS. This CDR3 is 13 amino acids long. For the CDR3, the DNA is TGTGCCAGTGAACAGGTTGGGAATTCACCCCTCCACTTT. Residues: CASEQVGNSPLHF.

In this sample, this clone turned up once. This rearrangement joins TRBV5-3 to TRBJ2-7; TRBD2 aligns across 11 bases. TRBV5-3 is recorded as an ORF, its role being uncertain. The CDR3 contains 18 residues. V was pared by 4 bases and J by 5 bases, with 17 bases of the junction left unmatched. CDR3 sequence reads: CARSTAGLAVPACHEQYF. In nucleotides, the CDR3 is TGTGCCAGAAGCACCGCGGGACTAGCGGTACCAGCTTGCCACGAGCAGTACTTC.

The chain has TRBV11-3 and TRBJ1-5; a possible D gene is TRBD1 (6 bases). CDR1 and CDR2 (germline): SGHNT, YENEEA. The CDR3 runs to 13 residues. Trimming took off 5 bases at V and 6 bases at J, with 11 bases between the two ends. The CDR3 sequence is CASSLPRGQPQHF. CDR3 DNA sequence: TGTGCCAGCAGCCTCCCCAGGGGTCAGCCCCAGCATTTT. Based on the CDR3 plus reference TRBV11-3 and TRBJ1-5, the full variable domain is EAGVVQSPRYKIIEKKQPVAFWCNPISGHNTLYWYLQNLGQGPELLIRYENEEAVDDSQLPKDRFSAERLKGVDSTLKIQPAELGDSAVYLCASSLPRGQPQHFGDGTRLSIL.

The chain is built from TRBV7-8 and TRBJ1-5; tentative D call: TRBD1 (6 bases). From germline, CDR1 is SGHVS and CDR2 FQNEAQ. Trimming removed 5 bases from V and 6 bases from J, with 20 bases in between. This CDR3 contains 16 residues. CDR3 nucleotide sequence: TGTGCCAGCAGCCCCCGAGGGGGAGGGGCTGGTCAGCCCCAGCATTTT. This gives the protein CASSPRGGGAGQPQHF.

The V and J genes are TRBV30 and TRBJ1-3; maybe TRBD1 (5 bases). This CDR3 has 16 amino acids. Germline-derived CDR1 and CDR2 are GTSNPN and SVGIG (reference sequence). V was pared by 2 bases and J by 0 bases, with 14 bases between. CDR3 in amino acids: CAWSPHRQSSGNTIYF. The CDR3 DNA reads as TGTGCCTGGAGTCCGCACCGACAGAGCTCTGGAAACACCATATATTTT.

With respect to this clone: The same CDR3 also results from other DNA sequences found in this sample. The chain carries TRBV3-1 (or the pseudogene TRBV3-2) and TRBJ2-1, with D possibly being TRBD1 (6 bases). In germline, CDR1 is LGHDT, CDR2 YNNKEL (reference sequence). The CDR3 has 12 amino acids. The V and J ends lost 4 bases and 7 bases respectively, with 8 bases between them. The CDR3 region has the DNA TGTGCCAGCAGCCGACAGGCAAATGAGCAGTTCTTC. Amino acids: CASSRQANEQFF.

The chain carries TRBV11-3 and TRBJ1-1; D is unclear. In germline, CDR1 is SGHNT, CDR2 YENEEA. V shed 1 base and J shed 8 bases, with 8 bases lying between them. There are 12 residues in the CDR3. CDR3 sequence: CASSLAGGEAFF. CDR3 DNA sequence: TGTGCCAGCAGCTTAGCAGGCGGGGAAGCTTTCTTT. Together with reference TRBV11-3 and TRBJ1-1, the CDR3 gives the full variable domain: EAGVVQSPRYKIIEKKQPVAFWCNPISGHNTLYWYLQNLGQGPELLIRYENEEAVDDSQLPKDRFSAERLKGVDSTLKIQPAELGDSAVYLCASSLAGGEAFFGQGTRLTVV.

The chain carries TRBV5-5 and TRBJ2-7, with unresolved D. Germline V gene sequence: CDR1 SGHKS, CDR2 YYEKEE (reference sequence). Trimming pared 3 bases from V and 0 bases from J, leaving 16 bases between. The CDR3 is made up of 16 amino acids. The CDR3 spells CASSSTGFRSSYEQYF. For the CDR3, the DNA is TGTGCCAGCAGCTCCACCGGGTTCCGAAGCTCCTACGAGCAGTACTTC.

The V and J genes are TRBV6-1 and TRBJ1-3; D is possibly TRBD1 (5 bases). Trimming took off 0 bases at V and 2 bases at J, with 11 bases between the two ends. The CDR3 spans 16 residues. CDR1 is MNHNS and CDR2 is SASEGT in the germline V gene. CDR3 amino acids: CASSEALGRAGNTIYF. CDR3 bases: TGTGCCAGCAGTGAAGCGCTTGGCAGGGCTGGAAACACCATATATTTT.

The chain recombines TRBV14 with TRBJ1-4; D unclear. There are 12 residues in the CDR3. CDR1 is SGHDN and CDR2 is FVKESK in the germline V gene. V lost 1 base to trimming and J lost 12 bases, with 9 bases between them. CDR3 sequence: CASSQGAIQLFF. In DNA form, the CDR3 reads TGTGCCAGCAGCCAAGGGGCCATTCAACTGTTTTTT.

The rearrangement links TRBV25-1 to TRBJ1-5; D uncertain. With 10 bases removed from V and 6 bases from J, the gap between germline ends came to 22 bases. Germline loops: CDR1 MGHDK, CDR2 SYGVNS. The CDR3 length is 15 residues. The CDR3 nucleotides read TGTGCCATCCAGACTATTAACAGAGTGTGTCAGCCCCAGCATTTT. Translated, it gives CAIQTINRVCQPQHF.

A word on this clone: The sample holds other DNA sequences that translate to the same CDR3. The V gene is TRBV7-9, the J gene TRBJ1-1; 8 nucleotides match TRBD1. Germline-derived CDR1 and CDR2 are SEHNR and FQNEAQ (reference sequence). The CDR3 extends over 12 amino acids. V lost 5 bases, J lost 5 bases, and 1 base stayed unmatched. The CDR3 loop reads CASSQGATEAFF. CDR3 sequence (DNA): TGTGCCAGCAGCCAGGGGGCAACTGAAGCTTTCTTT.

This clone was seen only a few times. The chain combines TRBV30 with TRBJ1-6; 7 bases are a match to TRBD1. The CDR3 consists of 13 residues. J lost 7 bases, V lost 2 bases, and 2 bases had no gene match. Germline CDR1 is GTSNPN and CDR2 is SVGIG (reference sequence). The CDR3 loop reads CAWSQQGNSPLHF. The DNA of the CDR3 is TGTGCCTGGAGTCAACAGGGGAATTCACCCCTCCACTTT.

The V gene is TRBV7-6, the J gene TRBJ1-2; 7 bases agree with TRBD1. This CDR3 has 13 residues. The V gene end was trimmed by 5 bases and the J gene end by 7 bases; junction bases not matched to a gene: 7. CDR1 and CDR2 from the germline V gene are SGHVS and FNYEAQ. CDR3 sequence: CASSPRGQPGYTF. The CDR3 DNA reads TGTGCCAGCAGCCCTAGGGGACAGCCTGGCTACACCTTC.